This T cell receptor (beta chain) appears in the sequencing data of a study of cytomegalovirus exposure and HLA in healthy donors. Only in-frame clones appear in the TCRdb table, and some are missing; sequencing was by immunoSEQ multiplex PCR. Of 95,000 to 150,000 clones listed, 70% to 90% are singletons. V lost 4 bases to trimming and J lost 6 bases; unmatched junction nucleotides: 2. The CDR3 consists of 12 residues. CDR1 MNHEY and CDR2 SVGAGI come from the germline V gene. A remark on this clone: At the DNA level, this CDR3 is encoded by other sequences in the same sample as well.

Sequencing was performed on PBMCs. The chain is built from TRBV6-5 and TRBJ2-7; 8 bases are a match to TRBD1. The receptor was isolated from a woman between 18 and 29 years old in good health and CMV-seronegative. This CDR3 is CASSLDRVEQYF. In nucleotides, the CDR3 is TGTGCCAGCAGTTTGGACAGGGTCGAGCAGTACTTC.